This T cell receptor beta chain was observed in a study of blood T cell repertoires in COVID-19. Looking at the study overall: Researchers got acute and convalescent COVID-19 samples from the United States, Italy and Spain. PBMCs, B-cell-depleted T cells, or T cells provided the cDNA or gDNA that made up the material.

CDR1 and CDR2 from the germline V gene are MGHDK and SYGVNS. The CDR3 runs to 15 residues. The V end lost 2 bases, the J end lost 6 bases, and 11 bases lay between the germline ends. Authors' methods: Reference gene primer amplification in the assay estimated nucleated cell counts. TCRdb keeps only in-frame clones here, not all; method: immunoSEQ multiplex PCR. V, J and clone size were drawn from that table, and D and trimming were deduced from the DNA. The table includes almost 250,000 clones, 86% detected once. Source material: peripheral blood. This clonotype was sampled from a woman in her sixties or seventies who had recovered from COVID-19. The chain links TRBV25-1 to TRBJ1-6; a possible D gene is TRBD1 (6 bases). CDR3 amino acids: CASSEVDRVNSPLHF. In nucleotides, the CDR3 is TGTGCCAGCAGTGAAGTGGACAGAGTTAATTCACCCCTCCACTTT. Full variable domain (missing parts from reference TRBV25-1 and TRBJ1-6): EADIYQTPRYLVIGTGKKITLECSQTMGHDKMYWYQQDPGMELHLIHYSYGVNSTEKGDLSSESTVSRIRTEHFPLTLESARPSHTSQYLCASSEVDRVNSPLHFGNGTRLTVT.